Below, 26 T cell receptor beta chains from the same sample are listed, as sequenced in a study of identical twins. Using its own MiXCR run on the 5' RACE reads, TCRdb lists one record per CDR3 protein. The sample records approximately 600,000 distinct CDR3 sequences, about 7.6% being singletons. In addition, the sample was reused for a study of yellow fever vaccine responses in identical twins.

Sequenced input: PBMCs. The receptors come from a young woman in good health.

This sequence joins TRBV24-1 and TRBJ1-5; D gene uncertain. Germline CDR1 and CDR2: KGHDR and SFDVKD. V was cut by 4 bases and J by 2 bases, with 17 bases left in between. The CDR3 has 17 amino acids. The CDR3 DNA follows: TGTGCCACCAGTGACCCGCGCGACGGGCCGGGCAATCAGCCCCAGCATTTT. As protein: CATSDPRDGPGNQPQHF.

The V and J genes are TRBV25-1 and TRBJ2-7, with 10 bases lining up with TRBD1. V gave up 4 bases and J gave up 5 bases; unmatched junction bases: 2. The CDR3 spans 13 residues. The germline CDR1 and CDR2 sequences are MGHDK and SYGVNS. The CDR3 protein is CASSGDRGHEQYF. For the CDR3, the DNA is TGTGCCAGCAGTGGGGACAGGGGCCACGAGCAGTACTTC.

The V gene is TRBV20-1, the J gene TRBJ1-2; maybe TRBD1 (6 bases). The germline gives CDR1 DFQATT, CDR2 SNEGSKA (reference sequence). Trimming removed 3 bases from V and 3 bases from J, with 17 bases in between. The CDR3 runs to 15 residues. CDR3: CSASGGKDRDYGYTF. The CDR3 coding sequence is TGCAGTGCTAGCGGGGGAAAGGACAGAGACTATGGCTACACCTTC.

This clonotype has just one count. With a much larger clone just one base away, this may be a read error. The chain couples TRBV9 to TRBJ2-3; D uncertain. CDR3 length: 15 amino acids. Germline V gives CDR1 SGDLS, CDR2 YYNGEE. CDR3 loop: CASGVSDFSTDTQYF. The CDR3 nucleotides read TGTGCCAGCGGCGTATCTGACTTTAGCACAGATACGCAGTATTTT.

The table lists this clonotype with many counts. This chain uses TRBV29-1 with TRBJ2-3, with 13 bases aligning to TRBD2. Losses at the gene ends were 4 bases for V and 6 bases for J; bases not matched to a gene: 4. CDR3 length: 14 residues. CDR1 and CDR2 from the germline V gene are SQVTM and ANQGSEA. CDR3 region: CSVGLAGGRDTQYF. CDR3 DNA: TGCAGCGTTGGACTAGCGGGGGGTAGGGATACGCAGTATTTT.

This clonotype was counted only a few times. This chain joins TRBV3-1 and TRBJ1-1, with D tentatively TRBD1 (5 bases). V was clipped by 3 bases and J by 3 bases, with 11 bases between them. The CDR3 has 14 residues. Germline CDR1 reads LGHDT; CDR2 reads YNNKEL (reference sequence). In nucleotides, the CDR3 is TGTGCCAGCAGCCAGGGGGATGGATACACTGAAGCTTTCTTT. Translated: CASSQGDGYTEAFF.

Only a few counts were recorded for this clonotype. This chain uses TRBV5-1 with TRBJ2-1; D is ambiguous. The CDR3 loop spans 14 amino acids. Germline V gene lookup returns CDR1 SGHRS and CDR2 YFSETQ. V was trimmed by 1 base and J by 8 bases, leaving 13 bases between them. CDR3 in DNA: TGCGCCAGCAGCTTGTCTCCTTTTGGGTATGAGCAGTTCTTC. It encodes CASSLSPFGYEQFF.

The chain links TRBV5-5 to TRBJ1-5; TRBD1 is a possible D gene (5 bases). V was cut by 4 bases and J by 0 bases, with 11 bases left in between. Per germline, CDR1 SGHKS and CDR2 YYEKEE (reference sequence). CDR3 length equals 15 residues. This CDR3 reads CASSMGVYSNQPQHF. CDR3 DNA: TGTGCCAGCAGCATGGGGGTATATAGCAATCAGCCCCAGCATTTT.

This clonotype was counted only a few times. This chain connects TRBV20-1 to TRBJ2-3; 9 bases are a match to TRBD2. Germline CDR1 is DFQATT and CDR2 is SNEGSKA (reference sequence). V was pared by 6 bases and J by 1 base, with 14 bases of the junction left unmatched. The CDR3 runs to 17 residues. This CDR3 is CSAAGGATVQGTDTQYF. CDR3 DNA sequence: TGCAGTGCCGCGGGGGGGGCGACAGTGCAGGGCACAGATACGCAGTATTTT.

This clonotype was counted only a few times. The chain has TRBV28 and TRBJ2-3, with D uncertain. Trimming took 8 bases from V and 5 from J, leaving 20 bases between them. This CDR3 comprises 15 residues. Germline V lookup: CDR1 MDHEN, CDR2 SYDVKM. CDR3 sequence (DNA): TGTGCCAGCTTCCTCTCATTCCCAGGCCGAGATACGCAGTATTTT. Protein product: CASFLSFPGRDTQYF.

The chain employs TRBV11-3 and TRBJ2-2, with D perhaps assigned TRBD1 or TRBD2 (5 bases each). This CDR3 spans 16 amino acids. From germline, CDR1 is SGHNT and CDR2 YENEEA. V dropped 0 bases and J dropped 0 bases, with 8 bases sitting between them. This CDR3 reads CASSLEGTSNTGELFF. The CDR3 DNA follows: TGTGCCAGCAGCTTAGAGGGGACCTCGAACACCGGGGAGCTGTTTTTT.

This clonotype was found a few times. CDR3 nucleotides: TGTGCCAGCAGCTTGTTAACTTTTGGCTATGGCTACACCTTC. Its protein is CASSLLTFGYGYTF. The chain is built from TRBV7-9 and TRBJ1-2, with D unresolved. CDR3 length: 14 amino acids. Between the trimmed V and J ends, which lost 3 bases and 4 bases, there was a span of 12 bases. Germline CDR1 reads SEHNR; CDR2 reads FQNEAQ (reference sequence). Full variable domain (missing parts from reference TRBV7-9 and TRBJ1-2): DTGVSQNPRHKITKRGQNVTFRCDPISEHNRLYWYRQTLGQGPEFLTYFQNEAQLEKSRLLSDRFSAERPKGSFSTLEIQRTEQGDSAMYLCASSLLTFGYGYTFGSGTRLTVV.

This clonotype was recorded at least ten times. The chain couples TRBV28 to TRBJ1-2; D gene unclear. Trimming pared 3 bases from V and 8 bases from J, leaving 16 bases between. The CDR3 sequence is 14 residues long. In germline, CDR1 is MDHEN, CDR2 SYDVKM. The CDR3 loop reads CASSFSHGSGGYTF. The CDR3 DNA reads TGTGCCAGCAGTTTTTCTCACGGGTCTGGGGGCTACACCTTC.

CDR3 in DNA: TGTGCCAGCAGCTTAGGGCCTCTAGCGGCTAGCACAGATACGCAGTATTTT. Its translation: CASSLGPLAASTDTQYF. The gene calls are TRBV7-6 and TRBJ2-3; 7 bases are a match to TRBD2. This CDR3 is built from 17 residues. With V trimmed by 1 base and J by 0 bases, 7 bases remained unmatched. The germline V gene encodes CDR1 SGHVS and CDR2 FNYEAQ.

This clonotype has just a few counts. This chain connects TRBV20-1 to TRBJ2-3; D is uncertain. The CDR3 sequence is 10 residues long. Germline V gene lookup returns CDR1 DFQATT and CDR2 SNEGSKA (reference sequence). The V end was cut by 6 bases, the J end by 6 bases, with 7 bases between. The CDR3 DNA sequence: TGCAGTGCCGAGCGCGATACGCAGTATTTT. As protein: CSAERDTQYF.

This clonotype occurred many times. The rearrangement uses TRBV12-3 or TRBV12-4 and TRBJ2-1, with TRBD2 matching over 12 bases. The CDR3 sequence is 15 residues long. With 4 bases clipped from V and 5 bases from J, the junction kept 3 bases outside the gene matches. CDR3 sequence reads: CASSYGLAGNNEQFF. The CDR3 DNA follows: TGTGCCAGCAGTTACGGACTAGCGGGGAACAATGAGCAGTTCTTC.

The sample holds a few counts of this clonotype. J is TRBJ2-1 and V is TRBV7-8; D is perhaps TRBD2 (6 bases). V was pared by 2 bases and J by 7 bases, with 18 bases between. CDR3 length equals 16 residues. Germline V gene sequence: CDR1 SGHVS, CDR2 FQNEAQ. The DNA for the CDR3 is TGTGCCAGCAGCTTACTCCCGGGGGAAGTAAGTAATGAGCAGTTCTTC. Translated: CASSLLPGEVSNEQFF.

The chain combines TRBV15 with TRBJ2-7; 9 positions match TRBD2. Germline V gene lookup returns CDR1 LNHNV and CDR2 YYDKDF (reference sequence). The trim removed 8 bases at V and 0 bases at J, leaving 5 bases unmatched. The CDR3 totals 14 residues. The CDR3 loop is CATSSGMSSYEQYF. The CDR3 coding sequence is TGTGCCACCTCTAGCGGGATGAGCTCCTACGAGCAGTACTTC.

This clonotype was seen a few times. The chain carries TRBV29-1 and TRBJ1-1; D is undetermined. V gave up 2 bases and J gave up 5 bases, with 15 bases separating them. The CDR3 is 14 amino acids. Germline V gives CDR1 SQVTM, CDR2 ANQGSEA. In DNA, the CDR3 is TGCAGCGTTGAAAATGGGCAGCCTGGGACTGAAGCTTTCTTT. Protein product: CSVENGQPGTEAFF.

This chain uses TRBV4-1 with TRBJ2-5; 9 bases fit TRBD2. V lost 3 bases and J lost 4; bases outside the gene matches: 6. Germline CDR1 and CDR2: MGHRA and YSYEKL. The CDR3 is 15 residues long. DNA of the CDR3: TGCGCCAGCAGCCAGGTCAGCGGGGGGACAGAGACCCAGTACTTC. It is translated as CASSQVSGGTETQYF.

This clonotype was seen only a few times. The chain has TRBV24-1 and TRBJ2-1; 10 positions match TRBD1. This CDR3 is built from 16 residues. The V gene's germline CDR1 is KGHDR and CDR2 SFDVKD. The V and J ends lost 1 base and 9 bases, in that order; junction bases with no gene match: 8. CDR3 sequence (DNA): TGTGCCACCAGTGATTTTTCGGACAGGGGGAGAGGTGAGCAGTTCTTC. Its protein is CATSDFSDRGRGEQFF.

The sample holds a few counts of this clonotype. The chain is built from TRBV15 and TRBJ2-3; unclear D gene. The CDR3 extends over 12 amino acids. Germline V gene lookup returns CDR1 LNHNV and CDR2 YYDKDF (reference sequence). Between the trimmed V and J ends, which lost 1 base and 6 bases, there was a span of 5 bases. The CDR3 nucleotides are TGTGCCACCAGCAGAGCCCACGATACGCAGTATTTT. Protein: CATSRAHDTQYF.

The chain couples TRBV5-5 to TRBJ2-7; weak D call: TRBD2 (6 bases). The V end was cut by 0 bases, the J end by 2 bases, with 12 bases between. The CDR3 is 15 residues long. The germline CDR1 and CDR2 sequences are SGHKS and YYEKEE (reference sequence). Here the CDR3 DNA reads TGTGCCAGCAGCTTGGCCGGGGGAGACACCTACGAGCAGTACTTC. Its protein product is CASSLAGGDTYEQYF.

V gene TRBV12-3 or TRBV12-4 combines with J gene TRBJ2-5; TRBD2 aligns across 11 bases. With 3 bases clipped from V and 4 bases from J, the junction kept 7 bases outside the gene matches. CDR3 length: 16 residues. CDR3 protein: CASSFSASGGRETQYF. In DNA, the CDR3 is TGTGCCAGCAGTTTTTCGGCTAGCGGGGGGCGAGAGACCCAGTACTTC.

This clonotype was recorded at least ten times. The rearrangement joins TRBV5-6 to TRBJ1-3; no reliable D call. Per germline, CDR1 SGHDT and CDR2 YYEEEE. The V and J ends lost 0 bases and 0 bases respectively, with 13 bases between them. This CDR3 is 17 amino acids long. The CDR3: CASSLDFGRISGNTIYF. CDR3 DNA sequence: TGTGCCAGCAGCTTGGATTTCGGTCGGATCTCTGGAAACACCATATATTTT.

In its sample, this clonotype was seen a few times. The rearrangement uses TRBV5-1 and TRBJ2-7, with a tentative D call TRBD2 (6 bases). Germline V lookup: CDR1 SGHRS, CDR2 YFSETQ. Trimming removed 1 base from V and 7 bases from J, with 18 bases in between. The CDR3 totals 15 residues. CDR3 DNA sequence: TGCGCCAGCAGCTTGTGGGGGGACGGAGAAAAGGAGCAGTACGTC. Translating it yields CASSLWGDGEKEQYV.